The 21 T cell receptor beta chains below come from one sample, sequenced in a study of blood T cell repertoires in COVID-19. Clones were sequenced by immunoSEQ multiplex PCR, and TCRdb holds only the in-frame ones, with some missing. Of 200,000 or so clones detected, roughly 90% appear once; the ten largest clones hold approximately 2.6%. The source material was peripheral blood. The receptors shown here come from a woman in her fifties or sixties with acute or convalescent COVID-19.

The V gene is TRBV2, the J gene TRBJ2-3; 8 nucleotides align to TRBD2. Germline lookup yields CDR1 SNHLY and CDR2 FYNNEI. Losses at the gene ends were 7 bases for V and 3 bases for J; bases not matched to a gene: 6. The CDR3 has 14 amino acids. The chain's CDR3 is CASKRESGTDTQYF. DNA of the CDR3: TGTGCCAGCAAGCGGGAGTCCGGGACAGATACGCAGTATTTT.

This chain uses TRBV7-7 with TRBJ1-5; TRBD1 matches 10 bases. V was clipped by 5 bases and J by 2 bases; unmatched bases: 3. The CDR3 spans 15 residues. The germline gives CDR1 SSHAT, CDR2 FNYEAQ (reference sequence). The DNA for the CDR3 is TGTGCCAGCAGCCAAGGGACAGGGGGCAATCAGCCCCAGCATTTT. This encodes CASSQGTGGNQPQHF.

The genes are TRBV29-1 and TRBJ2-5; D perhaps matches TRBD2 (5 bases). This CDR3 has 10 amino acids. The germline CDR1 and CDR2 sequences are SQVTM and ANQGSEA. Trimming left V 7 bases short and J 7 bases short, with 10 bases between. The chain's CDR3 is CSARESTQYF. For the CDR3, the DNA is TGCAGCGCTAGGGAGTCGACCCAGTACTTC.

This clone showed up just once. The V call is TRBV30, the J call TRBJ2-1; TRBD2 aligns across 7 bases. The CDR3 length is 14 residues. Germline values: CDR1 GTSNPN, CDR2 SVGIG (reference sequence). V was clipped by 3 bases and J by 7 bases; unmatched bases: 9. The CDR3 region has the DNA TGTGCCTGGAGCAGGGTAGCGGGTTGGAATGAGCAGTTCTTC. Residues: CAWSRVAGWNEQFF.

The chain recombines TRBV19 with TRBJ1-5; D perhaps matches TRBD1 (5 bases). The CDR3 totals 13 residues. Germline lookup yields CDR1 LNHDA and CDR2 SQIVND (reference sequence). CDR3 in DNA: TGTGCGGCTAGGGGAGGGGACGGTCAGCCCCAGCATTTT. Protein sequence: CAARGGDGQPQHF. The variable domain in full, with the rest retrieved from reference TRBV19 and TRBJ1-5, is DGGITQSPKYLFRKEGQNVTLSCEQNLNHDAMYWYRQDPGQGLRLIYYSQIVNDFQKGDIAEGYSVSREKKESFPLTVTSAQKNPTAFYLCAARGGDGQPQHFGDGTRLSIL.

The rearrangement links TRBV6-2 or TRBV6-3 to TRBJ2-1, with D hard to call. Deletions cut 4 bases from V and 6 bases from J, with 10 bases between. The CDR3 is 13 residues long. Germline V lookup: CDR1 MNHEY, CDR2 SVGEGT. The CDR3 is CASSSTEFNEQFF. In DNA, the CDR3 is TGTGCCAGCAGTTCCACCGAGTTCAATGAGCAGTTCTTC.

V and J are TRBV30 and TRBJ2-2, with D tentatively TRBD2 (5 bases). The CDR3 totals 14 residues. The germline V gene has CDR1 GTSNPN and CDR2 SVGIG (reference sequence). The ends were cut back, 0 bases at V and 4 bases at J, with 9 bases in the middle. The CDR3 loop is CAWSVHGVTGELFF. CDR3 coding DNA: TGTGCCTGGAGTGTACACGGGGTCACCGGGGAGCTGTTTTTT.

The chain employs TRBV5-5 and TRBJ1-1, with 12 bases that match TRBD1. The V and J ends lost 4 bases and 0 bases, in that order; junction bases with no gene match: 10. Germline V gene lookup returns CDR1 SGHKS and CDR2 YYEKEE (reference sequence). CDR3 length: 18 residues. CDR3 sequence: CASSRRSGTGGLNTEAFF. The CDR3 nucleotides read TGTGCCAGCAGCCGACGTTCCGGGACAGGGGGCCTGAACACTGAAGCTTTCTTT.

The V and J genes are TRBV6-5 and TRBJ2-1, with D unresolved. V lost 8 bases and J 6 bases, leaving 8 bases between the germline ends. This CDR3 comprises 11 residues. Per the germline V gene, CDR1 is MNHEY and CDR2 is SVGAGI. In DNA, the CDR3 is TGTGCCAGCGGCAAACCCAATGAGCAGTTCTTC. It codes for CASGKPNEQFF.

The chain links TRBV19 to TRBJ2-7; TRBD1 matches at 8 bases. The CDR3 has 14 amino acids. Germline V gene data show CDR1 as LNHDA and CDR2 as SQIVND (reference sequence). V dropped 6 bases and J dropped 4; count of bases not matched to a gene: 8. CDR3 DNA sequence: TGTGCCAGTAGGCCCCAGGGGGCGCGGTACGAGCAGTACTTC. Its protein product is CASRPQGARYEQYF.

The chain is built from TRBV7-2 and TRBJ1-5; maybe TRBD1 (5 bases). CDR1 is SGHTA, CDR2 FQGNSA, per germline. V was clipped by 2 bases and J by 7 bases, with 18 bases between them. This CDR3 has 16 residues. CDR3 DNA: TGTGCCAGCAGCTTACGTTTGGCAGGGATCGGCCAGCCCCAGCATTTT. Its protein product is CASSLRLAGIGQPQHF. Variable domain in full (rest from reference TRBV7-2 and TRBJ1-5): GAGVSQSPSNKVTEKGKDVELRCDPISGHTALYWYRQSLGQGLEFLIYFQGNSAPDKSGLPSDRFSAERTGGSVSTLTIQRTQQEDSAVYLCASSLRLAGIGQPQHFGDGTRLSIL.

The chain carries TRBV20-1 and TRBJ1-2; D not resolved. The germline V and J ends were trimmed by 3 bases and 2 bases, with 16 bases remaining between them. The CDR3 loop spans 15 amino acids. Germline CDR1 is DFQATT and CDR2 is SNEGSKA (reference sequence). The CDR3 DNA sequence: TGCAGTGCTAGTAGTGGGCCCGAAGTAAACTATGGCTACACCTTC. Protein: CSASSGPEVNYGYTF.

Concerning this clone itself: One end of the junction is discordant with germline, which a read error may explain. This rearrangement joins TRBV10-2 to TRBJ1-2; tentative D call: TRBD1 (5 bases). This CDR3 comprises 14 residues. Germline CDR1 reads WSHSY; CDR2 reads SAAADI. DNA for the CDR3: TGCGCCAGCAGTGAGTCGGGAGGGGCCGCCCTCGACGCCTTC. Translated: CASSESGGAALDAF.

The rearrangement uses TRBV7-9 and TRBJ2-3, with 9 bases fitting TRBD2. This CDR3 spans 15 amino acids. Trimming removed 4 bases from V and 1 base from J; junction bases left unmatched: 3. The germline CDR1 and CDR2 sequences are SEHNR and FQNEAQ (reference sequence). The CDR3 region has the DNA TGTGCCAGCAGCTCCCAGCGGGGGGGCACAGATACGCAGTATTTT. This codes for CASSSQRGGTDTQYF.

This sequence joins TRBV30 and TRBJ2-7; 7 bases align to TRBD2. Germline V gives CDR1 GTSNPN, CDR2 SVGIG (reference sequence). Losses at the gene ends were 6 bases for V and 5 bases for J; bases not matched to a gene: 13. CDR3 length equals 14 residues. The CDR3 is CACRREGRSNEQYF. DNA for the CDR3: TGTGCCTGCCGGAGGGAGGGCCGATCGAACGAGCAGTACTTC.

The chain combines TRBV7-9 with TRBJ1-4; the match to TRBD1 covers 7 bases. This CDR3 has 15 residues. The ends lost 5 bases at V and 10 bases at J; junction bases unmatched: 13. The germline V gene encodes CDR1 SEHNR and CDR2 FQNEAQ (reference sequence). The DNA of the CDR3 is TGTGCCAGCAGCACCGAGACAGGGAGGTTAGGAAAACTGTTTTTT. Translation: CASSTETGRLGKLFF.

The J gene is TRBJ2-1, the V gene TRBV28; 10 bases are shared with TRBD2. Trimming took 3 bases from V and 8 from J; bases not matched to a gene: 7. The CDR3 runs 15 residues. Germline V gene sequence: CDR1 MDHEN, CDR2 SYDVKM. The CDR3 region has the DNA TGTGCCAGCAGTTTTTTCACTAGCGGGAACGATGAGCAGTTCTTC. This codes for CASSFFTSGNDEQFF.

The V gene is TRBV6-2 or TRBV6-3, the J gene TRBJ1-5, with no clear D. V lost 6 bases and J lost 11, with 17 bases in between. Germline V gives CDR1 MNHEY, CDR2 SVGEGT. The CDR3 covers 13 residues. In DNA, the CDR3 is TGTGCCAGCAGCCCCGCTTCGAGAGGGACCCAGCATTTT. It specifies CASSPASRGTQHF.

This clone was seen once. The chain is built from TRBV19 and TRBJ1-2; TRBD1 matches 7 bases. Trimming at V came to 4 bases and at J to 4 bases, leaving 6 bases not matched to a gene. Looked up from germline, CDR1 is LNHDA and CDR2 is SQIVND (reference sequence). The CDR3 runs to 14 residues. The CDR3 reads CASSTRDSTYGYTF. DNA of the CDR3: TGTGCCAGTAGTACCCGGGACAGTACCTATGGCTACACCTTC.

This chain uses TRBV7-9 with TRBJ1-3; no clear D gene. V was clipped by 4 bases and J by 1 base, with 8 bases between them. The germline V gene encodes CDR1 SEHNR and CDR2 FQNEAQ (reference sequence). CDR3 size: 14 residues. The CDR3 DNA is TGTGCCAGCAGCTCAACCACTTCTGGAAACACCATATATTTT. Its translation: CASSSTTSGNTIYF.

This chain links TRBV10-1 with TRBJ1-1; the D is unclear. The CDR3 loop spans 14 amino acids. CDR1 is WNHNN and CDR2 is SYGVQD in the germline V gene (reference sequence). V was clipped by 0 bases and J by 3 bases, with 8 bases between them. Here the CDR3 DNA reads TGCGCCAGCAGTGAGTCGGGCAGGCACACTGAAGCTTTCTTT. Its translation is CASSESGRHTEAFF.